The clone carrying this T cell receptor beta chain is a singleton in its sample. Clones were sequenced by immunoSEQ multiplex PCR, and TCRdb holds only the in-frame ones, with some missing. The table includes around 470,000 clones, 90% detected once. The source of the sample is a study of blood T cell repertoires in COVID-19. Assignment of participants to cohorts was predicated upon participant-reported clinical history. Cohort 3 recovery required two negative PCRs, clearance, or symptom resolution. The source of this sequence is a man between 18 and 35 years old who had recovered from COVID-19. Material: PBMCs or T cells enriched from blood (not recorded which).

The CDR3 region has the DNA TGTGCCACACAGGGGGTTGATGGCTACACCTTC. Its protein is CATQGVDGYTF. The rearrangement links TRBV24-1 to TRBJ1-2, with TRBD1 matching over 8 bases. The trim removed 10 bases at V and 6 bases at J, leaving 3 bases unmatched. Germline V lookup: CDR1 KGHDR, CDR2 SFDVKD. The CDR3 spans 11 residues.